The source of this TCR beta chain is a study of blood T cell repertoires in COVID-19. At the level of the study: Samples taken during acute and convalescent COVID-19 were collected in the United States, Italy and Spain. In each case, the material was cDNA or gDNA derived from T cells, B-cell-depleted T cells, or PBMCs.

Per the authors' pipeline: Reference gene primer amplification gave nucleated cell count estimates. The table came from immunoSEQ multiplex PCR; TCRdb's copy has only in-frame clones and leaves some out. The DNA gave D and trimming, while V, J and clone size come from that table. The sample holds about 200,000 clones; 84% are singletons and the top ten take over 10%. V dropped 6 bases and J dropped 2; count of bases not matched to a gene: 7. The germline CDR1 and CDR2 sequences are SGHNT and YYREEE (reference sequence). The CDR3 totals 15 residues. Source material: peripheral blood. The V and J genes are TRBV5-4 and TRBJ2-7; 11 nucleotides agree with TRBD1. The sequence derives from a human donor in a cohort sampled during active COVID-19. The CDR3 reads CASNRGQGATYEQYF. The CDR3 region has the DNA TGTGCCAGCAACAGAGGACAGGGGGCCACCTACGAGCAGTACTTC.